The clone carrying this T cell receptor (beta chain) has just a few counts. This entry belongs to a study of identical twins. In TCRdb, the 5' RACE reads were re-called with MiXCR into one record per CDR3 protein. The sample shows roughly 1.6 million distinct CDR3 sequences, less than 35% of them seen only once. CDR1 and CDR2 from the germline V gene are DFQATT and SNEGSKA (reference sequence). Trimming took 3 bases from V and 10 from J; bases not matched to a gene: 13. The CDR3 sequence is 14 residues long. Sequenced input: cord blood. The chain carries TRBV20-1 and TRBJ1-2; 8 nucleotides match TRBD1. This receptor was identified in a newborn girl in good health. The CDR3 DNA sequence: TGCAGTGCTAGTCTCACCAGGGGGCGCGGCCTCTACACCTTC. This gives the protein CSASLTRGRGLYTF.